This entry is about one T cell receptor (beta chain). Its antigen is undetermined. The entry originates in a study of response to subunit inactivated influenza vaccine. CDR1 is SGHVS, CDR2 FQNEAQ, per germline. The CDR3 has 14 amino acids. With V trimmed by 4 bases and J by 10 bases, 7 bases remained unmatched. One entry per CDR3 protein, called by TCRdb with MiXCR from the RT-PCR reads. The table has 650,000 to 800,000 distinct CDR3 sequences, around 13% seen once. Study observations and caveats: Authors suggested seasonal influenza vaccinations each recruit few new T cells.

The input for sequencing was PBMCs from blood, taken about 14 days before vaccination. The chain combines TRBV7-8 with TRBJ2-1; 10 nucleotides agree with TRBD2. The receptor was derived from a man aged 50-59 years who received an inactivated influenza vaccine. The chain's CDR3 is CASSSTLGLAEQFF. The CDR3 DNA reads TGTGCCAGCAGCTCCACCCTGGGACTAGCGGAGCAGTTCTTC. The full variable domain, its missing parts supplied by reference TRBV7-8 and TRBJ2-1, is GAGVSQSPRYKVAKRGQDVALRCDPISGHVSLFWYQQALGQGPEFLTYFQNEAQLDKSGLPSDRFFAERPEGSVSTLKIQRTQQEDSAVYLCASSSTLGLAEQFFGPGTRLTVL.